The clone carrying this T cell receptor beta chain has only a few counts. The CDR3 is 14 amino acids. Germline assignment: CDR1 MNHEY and CDR2 SVGAGI. V lost 6 bases to trimming and J lost 0 bases, with 11 bases between them. These data belong to a study of shared clonotypes between healthy human individuals. Genomic DNA of each subset was evenly split across several immunoSEQ plates. Libraries were prepared by immunoSEQ multiplex PCR; TCRdb keeps only in-frame clonotypes and omits some of them. The sample records roughly 640,000 clones, about 74% being singletons. The clonotype originates from a woman under 40 in good health. The gene calls are TRBV6-5 and TRBJ2-5; no firm D call. Sequencing input: memory CD4+ T cells sorted from blood. The subset: CD45RA-negative fraction. CDR3 nucleotide sequence: TGTGCCAGCAGCCCGAGGCCGTACCAAGAGACCCAGTACTTC. It is translated as CASSPRPYQETQYF.